This T cell receptor (beta chain) came from a study of monozygotic twins with inflammatory bowel disease. Every single donor had a roughly 2.5 ml blood sample drawn. Germline CDR1 is SGHTA and CDR2 is FQGTGA. The CDR3 totals 15 residues. Each CDR3 protein gets one entry in TCRdb, which reprocessed the 5' RACE reads and gives no DNA. Its listing shows 110,000 to 150,000 distinct CDR3 sequences. Sequenced sample: blood. The receptor was isolated from a human donor with ulcerative colitis or Crohn's disease, or a healthy co-twin of an affected twin (not recorded which). The chain joins TRBV7-3 to TRBJ2-3; as DNA is missing, the TRBD2 call by TCRdb cannot be tested. The CDR3 spells CASSYGTAQGDTQYF.